The source of this TCR beta chain is a study of shared clonotypes between healthy human individuals. Study context: A couple of female and a few male donors aged 18 to 49 were enrolled. Overall study results and limits: Tissues were not sampled, only blood, and their repertoires likely differ.

In regard to this clone: Antigen specificity is unknown.

Using immunoSEQ multiplex PCR, the repertoire was profiled, and TCRdb retains in-frame clones only, with some absent. Altogether about 1 million clones are present, approximately 76% being singletons, with the ten largest covering roughly 1.4%. This clonotype was obtained from a man aged 18 to 29 in good health. Sequencing input: memory CD4+ T cells sorted from blood. The sample's subset: CD45RA-negative fraction.

The CDR3 sequence: CASSVTFTGGTEAFF. CDR3 nucleotides: TGTGCCAGCAGCGTCACCTTCACAGGGGGCACTGAAGCTTTCTTT. This chain uses TRBV9 with TRBJ1-1, with 8 bases identical to TRBD1. This CDR3 is built from 15 residues. Germline V lookup: CDR1 SGDLS, CDR2 YYNGEE. Trimming removed 2 bases from V and 4 bases from J; junction bases left unmatched: 7.